This T cell receptor (beta chain) derives from a study of OX40 agonist ivuxolimab in advanced cancers. Background on the whole study: Ivuxolimab was an agonistic, fully human IgG2 monoclonal antibody directed against OX40 (CD134), a costimulatory receptor. The paper covers the monotherapy dose-escalation part of the phase I ivuxolimab trial, which included N ≈ 50 patients. The point of sequencing TCRbeta in the periphery was to test whether ivuxolimab changed TCR sequence diversity and drove clonal T-cell expansion. Prior anti-PD-1, anti-PD-L1 or anti-CTLA-4 therapy was permitted, and checkpoint inhibitors had been received by less than 45% of dose-escalation patients. Of the approximately 50 dose-escalation patients, hepatocellular carcinoma was present in roughly 19, melanoma in around 15, renal cell carcinoma in 9 and head and neck cancer in 9. Partial responses occurred in three dose-escalation patients, of whom one had hepatocellular carcinoma and two had cutaneous melanoma. In the dose-escalation cohort, 82.7% of patients were male, and the mean age was approximately 60 years, with a range of roughly 20 to 80. Intravenous ivuxolimab was administered to patients every 2 weeks at six dose levels: 0.01, 0.1, 0.3, 1.5, 3 and 10 mg/kg.

The trial excluded patients who had a history of autoimmune disease or were on systemic immunosuppression. Peripheral blood for TCR sequencing was drawn from every dose cohort at baseline, at cycle 4 day 1 and at cycle 7 day 1. Samples were obtained from an open-label, multicenter, first-in-human phase I dose-escalation trial of ivuxolimab. Adults with locally advanced or metastatic head and neck squamous cell, hepatocellular, melanoma or renal cell carcinoma were enrolled in the trial. Before TCR sequencing, CD4+ T cells and CD8+ T cells were sorted from peripheral blood as separate populations. As for this clone: Its specific antigen is unknown. The input lacks base qualities; no much larger clone sits a single base away.

Genomic DNA was extracted from sorted cells for sequencing of the TCRbeta CDR3 region. The immunoSEQ Assay was used to sequence the TCRbeta CDR3 regions. Here the immuneACCESS table is served through TCRdb, limited to in-frame sequences with V and J called. Missing clones are a known gap in these copies; in checked studies unresolved V genes cover under half, and the rest lacks a known reason. The sample table records 68,000 or so clones; about 82% of these occur just once. Clones ranked in the top ten supply around 9.9% of the sample. On the study overall, not on this receptor specifically: Low levels of normalized T-cell clonal expansion were also seen in some patients who did not respond. In partial responders in the 0.1-3.0 mg/kg groups, normalized peripheral clonal expansion was found to be among the lowest, especially among CD8+ T cells. On average, CD8+ T cells showed more expanded clones than CD4+ T cells after ivuxolimab. At doses of 0.1 to 3.0 mg/kg, clonal expansion of both CD4+ and CD8+ blood T cells was observed from baseline to week 6. The antigen specificity of the peripheral T cells that underwent clonal expansion was not determined.

V gives up 8 bases and J gives up 4 bases, and the segment between their germline ends measures 12 bases. Spanning cysteine to phenylalanine, the CDR3 consists of 13 amino acids. The entry retains the CDR3 DNA only, 39 bases that are in frame from base 1. For CDR1 and CDR2, the germline V gene lists LGHNA and YNFKEQ. This clonotype was sampled from an adult with an advanced solid tumor such as melanoma, head and neck, liver or kidney cancer. Sequenced here: CD4+ or CD8+ T cells sorted from blood, sampled in a trial of the OX40 agonist ivuxolimab. Rearrangement joined TRBV4-2 to TRBJ2-1; D gene: possibly TRBD2, on 6 matching bases. The sequence in DNA is TGTGCCAGCGGTAGCGGAATTTACAATGAGCAGTTCTTC. It translates as CASGSGIYNEQFF.